What follows describes a single T cell receptor (beta chain). Its binding antigen is unknown. Per-nucleotide qualities are absent, and no much larger clonotype sits a single base away. This entry belongs to a study of blood T cell repertoires in COVID-19 (dated by TCRdb to the early 2020s). For context, the study as a whole: Samples covering the acute and convalescent phases of COVID-19 were provided by collaborators in the United States, Italy and Spain. Samples came from the ongoing ImmuneRACE study (first 160 participants) plus 1,254 subjects from 6 global collaborators. The material from the prospective study consisted of cDNA or gDNA derived from T cells, B-cell-depleted T cells, or PBMCs. The dataset comprised deeply sampled blood TCRbeta repertoires from subjects exposed to, actively infected with, or recovered from COVID-19. The repertoires were released in a freely available public database meant as a resource for research on the immune response to SARS-CoV-2. Nearly every sample came with metadata listing a de-identified subject ID, COVID-19 status, age in years and sex. Where available, HLA class I and class II types were taken from metadata supplied by the sample provider and were not determined by assay-based typing.

Collaborating institutions collected whole blood in K2EDTA tubes following their own protocols. For TCRbeta analysis, collaborator samples were shipped as frozen whole blood, as isolated PBMCs, or as DNA extracted from either sample type. The germline V gene encodes CDR1 MDHEN and CDR2 SYDVKM. V was cut back by 4 bases and J by 4 bases, leaving a gap of 13 bases between them. The CDR3 numbers 14 residues from cysteine through phenylalanine. The CDR3 DNA has 42 bases and is translated from base 1. TCRbeta CDR3 regions were amplified from genomic DNA by means of the immunoSEQ Assay, a bias-controlled multiplex PCR. In the original analysis: Within the assay, amplification of reference gene primers was used to estimate how many nucleated cells each sample contained. Sequence reads were collapsed and filtered to measure the absolute abundance of every unique TCRbeta CDR3 rearrangement. For each sample, productive Simpson clonality was calculated by taking the square root of Simpson's diversity index across productive rearrangements. In its TCRdb copy, this immuneACCESS table keeps in-frame sequences only and misses some clones. Where compared with another copy, unresolved V genes explain less than half of these, and the others have no known cause. The DNA gave D and trimming, while V, J and clone size come from that table. Within this sample are around 140,000 clones, with roughly 88% of them counted one time only. The top ten clones comprise around 2.1% of the sample.

What the work shows at the level of the full study, not this receptor alone: The amount of clinical and demographic metadata varied by source and participant and was provided uncurated.

This TCR came from a man between 65 and 85 years old with active COVID-19. This chain joins TRBV28 to TRBJ1-2; TRBD1 might be the D gene, on 6 matching bases. The sample consisted of peripheral blood. The DNA sequence is given as TGTGCCAGCAGTTCTTCAGGGGTACTCTATGGCTACACCTTC. It translates to CASSSSGVLYGYTF.